The 11 T cell receptor beta chains below all came from one sample that was sequenced in a study of shared clonotypes between healthy human individuals. Terminally differentiated effector memory CD45RA+ cells were left out of the naive CD8 fraction, which was CD45RO-negative and positively selected for CCR7. Profiled with immunoSEQ multiplex PCR; TCRdb holds only in-frame clones, not every one. The sample contains 650,000 to 800,000 clones, 92% of which appear only once. Sequenced: naive CD8+ T cells sorted from blood. Every receptor here comes from a man aged 25 to 45 in good health.

The rearrangement uses TRBV4-2 and TRBJ1-1, with D possibly TRBD1 on 6 matching bases. CDR3 size: 15 residues. Deletions cut 1 base from V and 4 bases from J, with 13 bases between. Looked up from germline, CDR1 is LGHNA and CDR2 is YNFKEQ. CDR3 residues: CASSQGRGQGTEAFF. CDR3 sequence (DNA): TGTGCCAGCAGCCAAGGTCGGGGGCAGGGCACTGAAGCTTTCTTT.

The V and J genes are TRBV29-1 and TRBJ2-5; possible D gene TRBD2, 7 bases. V shed 3 bases and J shed 2 bases, with 19 bases lying between them. In germline, CDR1 is SQVTM, CDR2 ANQGSEA. This CDR3 contains 16 residues. Here the CDR3 DNA reads TGCAGCGTTGAGGGGGCGGCGGGAGTATCACAAGAGACCCAGTACTTC. Translating it yields CSVEGAAGVSQETQYF.

The genes are TRBV18 and TRBJ2-3; 7 bases fit TRBD1. CDR1 KGHSH and CDR2 LQKENI come from the germline V gene. The CDR3 is made up of 15 amino acids. The ends lost 4 bases at V and 1 base at J; junction bases unmatched: 5. CDR3 sequence: CASSQTGARTDTQYF. The CDR3 nucleotides are TGTGCCAGCTCACAAACAGGGGCCCGCACAGATACGCAGTATTTT.

This clone was seen more than once but under ten times. The rearrangement links TRBV5-1 to TRBJ2-7, with no clear D. V was shortened by 5 bases and J by 3 bases, with 12 bases between the two germline ends. Looked up from germline, CDR1 is SGHRS and CDR2 is YFSETQ. CDR3 length equals 13 residues. In DNA form, the CDR3 reads TGCGCCAGCAGGGGTACAGCAAGCTACGAGCAGTACTTC. Amino acids: CASRGTASYEQYF. Based on the CDR3 plus reference TRBV5-1 and TRBJ2-7, the full variable domain is KAGVTQTPRYLIKTRGQQVTLSCSPISGHRSVSWYQQTPGQGLQFLFEYFSETQRNKGNFPGRFSGRQFSNSRSEMNVSTLELGDSALYLCASRGTASYEQYFGPGTRLTVT.

The chain is built from TRBV5-8 and TRBJ1-2, with D possibly matching TRBD1 (5 bases). The CDR3 consists of 14 residues. Trimming pared 1 base from V and 0 bases from J, leaving 7 bases between. Germline V lookup: CDR1 SGHTS, CDR2 YDEGEE. The CDR3 bases are TGTGCCAGCAGCTTGCTGGGACCTAACTATGGCTACACCTTC. Amino acids: CASSLLGPNYGYTF.

V usage is TRBV27 and J usage is TRBJ2-7; the D call may be TRBD1 or TRBD2 (5 bases each). The CDR3 runs 13 residues. The germline V gene encodes CDR1 MNHEY and CDR2 SMNVEV (reference sequence). Trimming took 7 bases from V and 0 from J, leaving 10 bases between them. The CDR3 here is CASTRDPSYEQYF. CDR3 DNA: TGTGCCAGCACGAGGGACCCCTCCTACGAGCAGTACTTC.

The count of this clone is one. The chain links TRBV27 to TRBJ2-3; 10 bases fit TRBD1. The V gene end was trimmed by 5 bases and the J gene end by 5 bases; junction bases not matched to a gene: 4. Germline-derived CDR1 and CDR2 are MNHEY and SMNVEV (reference sequence). The CDR3 spans 14 residues. The CDR3 is CASSPGQGVDTQYF. The CDR3 DNA follows: TGTGCCAGCAGTCCCGGACAGGGGGTAGATACGCAGTATTTT.

V gene TRBV29-1 combines with J gene TRBJ1-2; a possible D gene is TRBD1 (6 bases). The CDR3 is 15 residues long. The germline CDR1 and CDR2 sequences are SQVTM and ANQGSEA. Trimming took off 6 bases at V and 0 bases at J, with 17 bases between the two ends. CDR3 in amino acids: CSVRERTAPNYGYTF. The CDR3 DNA is TGCAGCGTAAGGGAACGGACAGCGCCTAACTATGGCTACACCTTC.

The rearrangement uses TRBV7-9 and TRBJ1-2, with D possibly being TRBD1 (6 bases). V shed 5 bases and J shed 3 bases, with 13 bases lying between them. The CDR3 consists of 14 residues. In germline, CDR1 is SEHNR, CDR2 FQNEAQ (reference sequence). CDR3 coding DNA: TGTGCCAGCAGCCGCCGGGACACGGACTATGGCTACACCTTC. This sequence encodes CASSRRDTDYGYTF.

The chain couples TRBV7-6 to TRBJ2-3; 9 nucleotides line up with TRBD2. CDR1 and CDR2 (germline): SGHVS, FNYEAQ. The CDR3 consists of 16 residues. V lost 2 bases and J lost 4; bases outside the gene matches: 7. The CDR3 is CASSLSVAGASDTQYF. The CDR3 coding sequence is TGTGCCAGCAGCTTATCCGTAGCGGGAGCATCAGATACGCAGTATTTT.

This chain links TRBV2 with TRBJ1-1; D unresolved. V dropped 6 bases and J dropped 9 bases, with 11 bases sitting between them. The CDR3 has 11 residues. Germline assignment: CDR1 SNHLY and CDR2 FYNNEI. This CDR3 is CASRPDPKAFF. CDR3 DNA: TGTGCCAGCAGGCCCGACCCCAAAGCTTTCTTT.